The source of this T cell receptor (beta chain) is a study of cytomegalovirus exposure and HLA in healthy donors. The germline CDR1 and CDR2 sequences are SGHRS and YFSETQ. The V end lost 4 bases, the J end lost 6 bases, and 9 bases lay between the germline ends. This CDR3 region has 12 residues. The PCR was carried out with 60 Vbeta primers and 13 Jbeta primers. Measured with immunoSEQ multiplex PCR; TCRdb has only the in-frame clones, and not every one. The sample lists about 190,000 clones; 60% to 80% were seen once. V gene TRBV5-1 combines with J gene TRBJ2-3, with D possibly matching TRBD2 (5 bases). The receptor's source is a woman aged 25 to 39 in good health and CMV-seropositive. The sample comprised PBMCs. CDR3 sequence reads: CASSLPGDTQYF. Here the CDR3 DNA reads TGCGCCAGCAGCCTCCCGGGGGATACGCAGTATTTT.